This T cell receptor beta chain was observed in a study of blood T cells in healthy people across ages. Study-level points and caveats: Long-lived donors had more naive CD4+ cells and higher diversity than aged donors. Possibly confounding the expanded clonotype changes was the fact that donor CMV status was unknown. Unsorted PBMCs blocked a conclusive comparison of naive and antigen-experienced cells.

The CDR3 is 14 residues long. The germline gives CDR1 MDHEN, CDR2 SYDVKM. Trimming took 4 bases from V and 2 from J, leaving 12 bases between them. This clonotype was detected only a few times. Its target is not known. Whenever a sample was processed, at least 6 million PBMCs were isolated. Sample-barcoded 5' priming and a J-beta primer mix drove a second PCR of roughly 7 to 11 cycles. TCRdb re-derived calls from the 5' RACE reads in MiXCR, one entry per CDR3 protein. Of more than 700,000 distinct CDR3 sequences detected, about 45% appear once; the ten largest clones hold less than 20%. The receptor comes from a man at least 80 years old in good health. Sequenced: blood. V is TRBV28 and J is TRBJ2-7; the D is unclear. This CDR3 reads CASSWGTVAYEQYF. The CDR3 bases are TGTGCCAGCAGTTGGGGTACGGTGGCCTACGAGCAGTACTTC.